This is a list of T cell receptor beta chains from one sample in a study of blood T cell repertoires in COVID-19. Method: immunoSEQ multiplex PCR; TCRdb's copy keeps in-frame clones and lacks some. The sample shows roughly 330,000 clones, over 75% of them seen only once. The sample taken for sequencing was PBMCs or T cells enriched from blood (not recorded which). The receptors originated from a woman between 25 and 40 years old who had recovered from COVID-19. Each CDR3 is given with its conserved first and last residue. The D gene is left open where the match is weak. Size tells how often a clone was seen (once, few, many) or the class of an expanded clone, and some rows leave it out.

D: TRBD1; size: -; V: TRBV6-5; J: TRBJ1-6; DNA: TGTGCCAGCAGCCAGGGGGCCGGTAATTCACCCCTCCACTTT; CDR3: CASSQGAGNSPLHF
D: -; size: -; V: TRBV13; J: TRBJ1-1; DNA: TGTGCCAGCAGCTTCGACAGGGAAGCTTTCTTT; CDR3: CASSFDREAFF
D: TRBD1; size: -; V: TRBV5-1; J: TRBJ2-2; DNA: TGCGCCAGCAGTCATTCCCGGACAGGGGTCAGGGGCACCGGGGAGCTGTTTTTT; CDR3: CASSHSRTGVRGTGELFF
D: -; size: once; V: TRBV12-3/TRBV12-4; J: TRBJ1-1; DNA: TGTGCCAGCAGTTTAGCGCCCAGAACCGAAGCTTTCTTT; CDR3: CASSLAPRTEAFF
D: -; size: -; V: TRBV19; J: TRBJ1-1; DNA: TGTGCCAGTAGTAAACAGGGAGTTAACACTGAAGCTTTCTTT; CDR3: CASSKQGVNTEAFF
D: -; size: -; V: TRBV7-3; J: TRBJ1-2; DNA: TGTGCCGGGCGGGTGCATTGGGGCTATGGCTACACCTTC; CDR3: CAGRVHWGYGYTF
D: TRBD2; size: -; V: TRBV2; J: TRBJ2-3; DNA: TGTGCCAGCATCGTAAGCGGGGGGGCAGGAGGGACAGATACGCAGTATTTT; CDR3: CASIVSGGAGGTDTQYF
D: -; size: -; V: TRBV6-1; J: TRBJ1-1; DNA: TGTGCCAGCAGCTCCGACAGGAACACTGAAGCTTTCTTT; CDR3: CASSSDRNTEAFF
D: TRBD2; size: -; V: TRBV3-1/TRBV3-2; J: TRBJ2-3; DNA: TGTGCCAGCAGCCAAGGAGGGCGGGGGGGCCCAGATACGCAGTATTTT; CDR3: CASSQGGRGGPDTQYF
D: -; size: -; V: TRBV4-1; J: TRBJ1-4; DNA: TGCGCCAGCAGCCAAGAGGCAAGAGTACGAGGAAAACTGTTTTTT; CDR3: CASSQEARVRGKLFF
D: TRBD1; size: -; V: TRBV2; J: TRBJ2-2; DNA: TGTGCCAGCAGTGTAGGCAGGGGGAGCACCGGGGAGCTGTTTTTT; CDR3: CASSVGRGSTGELFF
D: -; size: -; V: TRBV13; J: TRBJ1-3; DNA: TGTGCCAGCAGTCCCAGGGAGGGGGTTTCTGGAAACACCATATATTTT; CDR3: CASSPREGVSGNTIYF
D: -; size: -; V: TRBV6-5; J: TRBJ2-7; DNA: TGTGCCAGCAGTTACTCCGCGGGGGCGTCCTACGAGCAGTACTTC; CDR3: CASSYSAGASYEQYF
D: -; size: -; V: TRBV5-8; J: TRBJ2-1; DNA: TGTGCCAGCCTAGACAGGCTTTCCTACAATGAGCAGTTCTTC; CDR3: CASLDRLSYNEQFF
D: -; size: -; V: TRBV21-1; J: TRBJ1-4; DNA: TGTGCCAGCAACCTCCTAAACTTTCTTAATGAAAAACTGTTTTTT; CDR3: CASNLLNFLNEKLFF
D: -; size: -; V: TRBV21-1; J: TRBJ1-2; DNA: TGTGCCAGCAGCAAAGGTGGTTACAGGGAGATTTATGGCTACACCTTC; CDR3: CASSKGGYREIYGYTF
D: TRBD1; size: once; V: TRBV14; J: TRBJ2-5; DNA: TGTGCCAGCAGCCCCGGGACAGTAACTCAAGAGACCCAGTACTTC; CDR3: CASSPGTVTQETQYF
D: TRBD1; size: -; V: TRBV7-9; J: TRBJ1-1; DNA: TGTGCCAGCAGCTTCCCCGGACAGGGGGTTTTCTTT; CDR3: CASSFPGQGVFF
D: -; size: -; V: TRBV7-9; J: TRBJ1-2; DNA: TGTGCCAGCAGCTTACTTGGGTCAGGGGCTTATGGCTACACCTTC; CDR3: CASSLLGSGAYGYTF
D: -; size: once; V: TRBV5-1; J: TRBJ2-5; DNA: TGCGCCAGCAGCTGGGAAGGGGGTGTCGCGCCCCAGTACTTC; CDR3: CASSWEGGVAPQYF
D: TRBD1; size: -; V: TRBV7-2; J: TRBJ1-1; DNA: TGTGCCAGCAGTCCCGACAGGGCGGGGACTGAAGCTTTCTTT; CDR3: CASSPDRAGTEAFF
D: TRBD1; size: -; V: TRBV11-2; J: TRBJ2-3; DNA: TGTGCCAGCAGCTTAGACCACCCGAGCTTTACAGGGGGCACAGATACGCAGTATTTT; CDR3: CASSLDHPSFTGGTDTQYF
D: -; size: -; V: TRBV10-3; J: TRBJ2-7; DNA: TGTGCCACCCGGGGGGCTGGTGAGCAGTACTTC; CDR3: CATRGAGEQYF
D: -; size: -; V: TRBV6-2/TRBV6-3; J: TRBJ1-5; DNA: TGTGCCAGCAGTAGATCAACCTTCTCGGGGCAGCCCCAGCATTTT; CDR3: CASSRSTFSGQPQHF